The next 8 T cell receptor beta chains were all read from a single sample in a study of CD8+ T cells in alopecia areata. Documented treatment: oral pan-JAK inhibitor, 5-10 mg twice daily. Sequencing templates came from extracted RNA that was reverse transcribed into cDNA. Sequenced by immunoSEQ multiplex PCR; TCRdb stores in-frame clones only, minus some. The table has over 150,000 clones, 60% to 70% seen once. The material was CD4+ T cells sorted from blood, obtained at week 4, from a patient treated with tofacitinib. The receptors come from a human donor with alopecia areata.

The chain links TRBV23-1 to TRBJ1-5, with a possible D match to TRBD1 (5 bases). TRBV23-1 qualifies as an ORF whose function is uncertain. The CDR3 covers 14 residues. The ends were cut back, 3 bases at V and 2 bases at J, with 8 bases in the middle. In DNA, the CDR3 is TGCGCCAGCAGTCATCAGGGCCGCAATCAGCCCCAGCATTTT. Translation: CASSHQGRNQPQHF.

This clone was counted only a few times. Other DNA variants within this sample encode the same CDR3. The genes are TRBV30 and TRBJ2-1; 10 bases are a match to TRBD2. The CDR3 consists of 15 residues. Trimming cost V 0 bases and J 5 bases; bases outside gene matches: 4. Per germline, CDR1 GTSNPN and CDR2 SVGIG (reference sequence). The CDR3 sequence is CAWSVRLAGDNEQFF. The CDR3 nucleotides read TGTGCCTGGAGTGTAAGGCTAGCGGGAGACAATGAGCAGTTCTTC.

This clone was observed once. The chain employs TRBV15 and TRBJ2-3; D may be TRBD2 (6 bases). CDR1 and CDR2 from the germline V gene are LNHNV and YYDKDF (reference sequence). This CDR3 has 18 residues. V was clipped by 0 bases and J by 4 bases, with 20 bases between them. CDR3 sequence reads: CATSRDRPGSQRSDTQYF. In DNA, the CDR3 is TGTGCCACCAGCAGAGATCGGCCCGGGAGCCAGAGGTCAGATACGCAGTATTTT.

CDR3 in DNA: TGCAGCGTCGTTGTGGCAGGGAAAGAGACCCAGTACTTC. This gives the protein CSVVVAGKETQYF. The gene calls are TRBV29-1 and TRBJ2-5, with D possibly being TRBD1 (5 bases). V lost 6 bases to trimming and J lost 3 bases, with 14 bases between them. CDR1 is SQVTM, CDR2 ANQGSEA, per germline. The CDR3 consists of 13 residues.

As for this clone: One junction end does not reproduce the germline sequence, and a read error may be involved. Other DNA sequences from this sample encode an identical CDR3 as well. CDR3 nucleotides: TGCGCCAGCAGCTCTATAACTGGGGCCAACGTCCTAACTTTC. As protein: CASSSITGANVLTF. This chain uses TRBV5-1 with TRBJ2-6; possible D gene TRBD1, 5 bases. The germline CDR1 and CDR2 sequences are SGHRS and YFSETQ. The length of the CDR3 is 14 residues. Full variable domain (remainder filled in from reference TRBV5-1 and TRBJ2-6): KAGVTQTPRYLIKTRGQQVTLSCSPISGHRSVSWYQQTPGQGLQFLFEYFSETQRNKGNFPGRFSGRQFSNSRSEMNVSTLELGDSALYLCASSSITGANVLTFGAGSRLTVL.

The rearrangement joins TRBV28 to TRBJ2-7; TRBD2 matches 8 bases. Per the germline V gene, CDR1 is MDHEN and CDR2 is SYDVKM. The CDR3 is 14 residues long. With V trimmed by 4 bases and J by 5 bases, 7 bases remained unmatched. The CDR3 region is CASSYPGGGNEQYF. As DNA, the CDR3 is TGTGCCAGCAGTTACCCCGGGGGGGGAAACGAGCAGTACTTC. Together with reference TRBV28 and TRBJ2-7, the CDR3 gives the full variable domain: DVKVTQSSRYLVKRTGEKVFLECVQDMDHENMFWYRQDPGLGLRLIYFSYDVKMKEKGDIPEGYSVSREKKERFSLILESASTNQTSMYLCASSYPGGGNEQYFGPGTRLTVT.

The chain carries TRBV30 and TRBJ1-5; D is undetermined. CDR3 length equals 14 residues. Between the trimmed V and J ends, which lost 0 bases and 6 bases, there was a span of 12 bases. CDR1 GTSNPN and CDR2 SVGIG come from the germline V gene (reference sequence). The DNA of the CDR3 is TGTGCCTGGAGTGTCGCAGCAAATTCTCAGCCCCAGCATTTT. The encoded protein is CAWSVAANSQPQHF.

The chain links TRBV30 to TRBJ1-1; D is unclear. Trimming removed 3 bases from V and 8 bases from J, with 13 bases in between. This CDR3 is 12 amino acids long. Germline CDR1 GTSNPN, CDR2 SVGIG (reference sequence). CDR3 sequence (DNA): TGTGCCTGGAGCCTGGACGGGTTAGAAGCTTTCTTT. It encodes CAWSLDGLEAFF.